This is a list of T cell receptor beta chains from one sample in a study of blood T cell repertoires in COVID-19. The assay was immunoSEQ multiplex PCR, and TCRdb's table has in-frame clones only and misses some. The sample has some 210,000 clones, around four fifths seen once. The material sequenced was peripheral blood. The receptors come from a woman in her 50s with active or convalescent COVID-19. CDR3s include the opening cysteine and the closing phenylalanine or tryptophan.

J gene: TRBJ1-4
V gene: TRBV5-1
CDR3 protein: CASSGVEGEKLFF

J gene: TRBJ2-1
V gene: TRBV6-1
CDR3 protein: CASSDGKGTVYNEQFF

J gene: TRBJ1-1
V gene: TRBV6-5
CDR3 protein: CASTKTGRAEAFF

J gene: TRBJ1-3
V gene: TRBV5-1
CDR3 protein: CASSFGVSGNTIYF

J gene: TRBJ2-2
V gene: TRBV7-3
CDR3 protein: CASSLMGPQNTGELFF

J gene: TRBJ1-5
V gene: TRBV9
CDR3 protein: CASSVGSRGRNQPQHF

J gene: TRBJ2-2
V gene: TRBV19
CDR3 protein: CASSIFDRIDLGTSGRAGTGELFF

J gene: TRBJ2-6
V gene: TRBV19
CDR3 protein: CASRVNSGANVLTF

J gene: TRBJ1-1
V gene: TRBV28
CDR3 protein: CASSLPRVNTEAFF

J gene: TRBJ1-5
V gene: TRBV28
CDR3 protein: CASSDREGTQPQHF

J gene: TRBJ1-5
V gene: TRBV28
CDR3 protein: CASSYGVVQPQHF

J gene: TRBJ2-5
V gene: TRBV29-1
CDR3 protein: CSVLRAGSETQYF